The clone carrying this T cell receptor (beta chain) has just a few counts. A junction end diverges from the germline sequence, so it may reflect a read error. TCR beta sequencing was performed on blood CD8+ and CD4+ T cells. Bulk CD8+ and CD4+ cells came from magnetic negative isolation; CD8+ TEMRA by FACS. With random hexamers, 0.5 to 1 ug RNA was reverse transcribed. The method of amplification for TCR beta CDR3 was immunoSEQ multiplex PCR, covering 54 Vbeta and 13 Jbeta. Using its own MiXCR run on the immunoSEQ multiplex PCR reads, TCRdb lists one record per CDR3 protein. The table lists 150,000 to 200,000 distinct CDR3 sequences, 91% of them singletons. This entry belongs to a study of CD8 T cells in Susac syndrome. Overall study context: Sequenced Susac syndrome patients included roughly six with active disease and 8 or 9 who were in remission.

Looked up from germline, CDR1 is SEHNR and CDR2 is FQNEAQ (reference sequence). This CDR3 is built from 15 residues. Sequenced input: CD4+ T cells from PBMCs. The sequence was collected from a human donor with Susac syndrome. V and J are TRBV7-9 and TRBJ2-5; D might be TRBD1 (6 bases). CDR3 nucleotide sequence: TGTGCCAGTAGCTTACAGGGAGAGGGCAAGAGAACCCAGTACTTC. This translates into CASSLQGEGKRTQYF. Complete variable domain (other parts from reference TRBV7-9 and TRBJ2-5): DTGVSQNPRHKITKRGQNVTFRCDPISEHNRLYWYRQTLGQGPEFLTYFQNEAQLEKSRLLSDRFSAERPKGSFSTLEIQRTEQGDSAMYLCASSLQGEGKRTQYFGPGTRLLVL.